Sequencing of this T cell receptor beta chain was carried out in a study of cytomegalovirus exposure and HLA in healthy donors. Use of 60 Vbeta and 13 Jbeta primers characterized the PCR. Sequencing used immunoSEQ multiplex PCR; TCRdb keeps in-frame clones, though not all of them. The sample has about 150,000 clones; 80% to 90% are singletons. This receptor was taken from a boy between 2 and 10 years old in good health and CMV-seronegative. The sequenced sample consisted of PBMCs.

Here the CDR3 reads CASRPDRDRREKLFF. The CDR3 region has the DNA TGTGCCAGCAGACCCGACAGGGACCGTCGTGAAAAACTGTTTTTT. The gene calls are TRBV6-6 and TRBJ1-4, with TRBD1 matching 7 bases. The CDR3 is 15 amino acids. CDR1 and CDR2 from the germline V gene are MNHNY and SVGAGI (reference sequence). Unmatched junction bases numbered 11, after V lost 6 bases and J lost 7 bases.